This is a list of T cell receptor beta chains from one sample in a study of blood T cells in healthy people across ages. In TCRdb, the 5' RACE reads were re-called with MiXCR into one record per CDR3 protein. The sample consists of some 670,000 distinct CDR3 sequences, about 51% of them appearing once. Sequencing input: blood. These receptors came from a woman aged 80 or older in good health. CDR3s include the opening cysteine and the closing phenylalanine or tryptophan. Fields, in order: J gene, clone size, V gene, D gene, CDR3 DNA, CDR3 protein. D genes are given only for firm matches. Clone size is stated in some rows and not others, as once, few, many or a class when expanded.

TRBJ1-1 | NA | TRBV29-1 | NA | TGCAGCGTTCTAACAGGGAAAGTGGCTGAAGCTTTCTTT | CSVLTGKVAEAFF
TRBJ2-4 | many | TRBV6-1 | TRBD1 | TGTGCCAGCACCCTGACAGGGGGGGGAAAAAACATTCAGTACTTC | CASTLTGGGKNIQYF
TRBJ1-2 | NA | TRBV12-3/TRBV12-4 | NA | TGTGCCACGAAGAAGGCGACGGGAGACTATGGCTACACCTTC | CATKKATGDYGYTF
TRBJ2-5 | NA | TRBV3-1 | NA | TGTGCCAGCAGCCAAGTCTCCGGGGTCCAAGAGACCCAGTACTTC | CASSQVSGVQETQYF
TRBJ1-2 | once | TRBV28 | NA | TGTGCCAGCAGTTTGCCCCCCCCAGGAAAAGTCTTTGGCTACACCTTC | CASSLPPPGKVFGYTF
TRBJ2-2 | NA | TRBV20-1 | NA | TGCAGTGCTAGAGTCAGTTACACCGGGGAGCTGTTTTTT | CSARVSYTGELFF
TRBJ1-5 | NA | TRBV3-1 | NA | TGTGCCAGCAGCCCCCCTGGGAGGGAGCTCCTCAATCAGCCCCAGCATTTT | CASSPPGRELLNQPQHF
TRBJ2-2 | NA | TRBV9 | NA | TGTGCCAGCAGCGTACAGTCTGGCGGGGGGGAGCTGTTTTTT | CASSVQSGGGELFF
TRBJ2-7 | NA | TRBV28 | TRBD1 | TGTGCCAGCAGACCTCGGACAGGGTTCTCCTACGAGCAGTACTTC | CASRPRTGFSYEQYF
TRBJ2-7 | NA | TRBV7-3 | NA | TGTGCCAGCAGTCGTAATGGAGGGGCCTACAATGAGCAGTACTTC | CASSRNGGAYNEQYF
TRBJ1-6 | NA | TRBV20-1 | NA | TGCAGTGCTAGAGATAGCAAGGGAGACACTAATTCACCCCTCCACTTT | CSARDSKGDTNSPLHF
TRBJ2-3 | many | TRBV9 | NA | TGTGCCAGCAGCGTAGGAGGGACGCGCGCAGATACGCAGTATTTT | CASSVGGTRADTQYF
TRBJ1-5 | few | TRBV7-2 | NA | TGTGCCAGCAGCTTAGGTGGGCTTCAGCCCCAGCATTTT | CASSLGGLQPQHF
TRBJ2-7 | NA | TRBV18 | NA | TGTGCCAGCTCACCAGGACAGAATAGGGGGGGCACCTACGAGCAGTACTTC | CASSPGQNRGGTYEQYF
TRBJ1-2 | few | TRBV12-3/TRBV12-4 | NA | TGTGCCAGCAGGCAAACAGCACAACTGAACTATGGCTACACCTTC | CASRQTAQLNYGYTF
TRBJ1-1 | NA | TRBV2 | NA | TGTGCCAGCAGTACGACCTCTGACAGGAACACTGAAGCTTTCTTT | CASSTTSDRNTEAFF
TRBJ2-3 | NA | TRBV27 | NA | TGTGCCAGCAGTGCCCCGGGAGCAGATACGCAGTATTTT | CASSAPGADTQYF
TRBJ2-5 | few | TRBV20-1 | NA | TGCAGTGCTAGTGACGCGGGTATGGAGACCCAGTACTTC | CSASDAGMETQYF
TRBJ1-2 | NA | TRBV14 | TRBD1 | TGTGCCAGCAGCCAAGGGGCAGGGGGAAGCTATGGCTACACCTTC | CASSQGAGGSYGYTF
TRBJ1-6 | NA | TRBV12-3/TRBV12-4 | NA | TGTGCCAGCAGTTCCCGGACGGGTCATAATTCACCCCTCCACTTT | CASSSRTGHNSPLHF
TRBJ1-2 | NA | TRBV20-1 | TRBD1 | TGCAGTGCTATCCTAGGACAGGGAGAGATTGGCTACACCTTC | CSAILGQGEIGYTF
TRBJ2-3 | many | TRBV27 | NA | TGTGCCAGCAGTTTATTGATAAGGGGAAGCACAGATACGCAGTATTTT | CASSLLIRGSTDTQYF
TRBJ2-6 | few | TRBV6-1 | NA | TGTGCCAGCAGTGAAACGGAGGGGGACTCTGGGGCCAACGTCCTGACTTTC | CASSETEGDSGANVLTF
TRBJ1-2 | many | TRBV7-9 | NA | TGTGCCAGCAGCTTTGAGTTCTATGGCTACACCTTC | CASSFEFYGYTF
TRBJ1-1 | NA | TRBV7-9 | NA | TGTGCCAGCACGGTAGGGACTGAAGCTTTCTTT | CASTVGTEAFF
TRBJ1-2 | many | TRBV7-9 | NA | TGTGCCAGCAGCTTAGGCCAACCTGGTGGCTACACCTTC | CASSLGQPGGYTF
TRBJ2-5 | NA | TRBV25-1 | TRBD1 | TGTGCCAGCAGTGAAAGAACGGGACAGGGTCGAGAAGAGACCCAGTACTTC | CASSERTGQGREETQYF
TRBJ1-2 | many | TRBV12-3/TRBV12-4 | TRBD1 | TGTGCCAGCAGTTTAGCGGGCAGGGGGGACTATGGCTACACCTTC | CASSLAGRGDYGYTF
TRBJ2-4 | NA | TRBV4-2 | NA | TGTGCCAGCAGCCACCCCAGTAGGGGTTTAGCCAAAAACATTCAGTACTTC | CASSHPSRGLAKNIQYF
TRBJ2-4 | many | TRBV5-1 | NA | TGCGCCAGCAGCTTGAATGGGGGGCTGGCCAAAAACATTCAGTACTTC | CASSLNGGLAKNIQYF
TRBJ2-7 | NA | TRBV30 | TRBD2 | TGTGCCGGTAGGACTAGCGGGGGGTTTCCGATCGAGCAGTACTTC | CAGRTSGGFPIEQYF
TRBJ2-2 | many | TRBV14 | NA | TGTGCCAGCAGCGATAGGATGGCCGGGGAGCTGTTTTTT | CASSDRMAGELFF
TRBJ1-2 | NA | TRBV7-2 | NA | TGTGCCAGCAGCCCCGGGAGGGACTATGGCTACACCTTC | CASSPGRDYGYTF
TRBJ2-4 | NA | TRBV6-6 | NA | TGTGCCAGTTACGGGGCAGACCAAAACATTCAGTACTTC | CASYGADQNIQYF
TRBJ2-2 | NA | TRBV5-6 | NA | TGTGCCAGCAGCTTGTTTGCCACTAACACCGGGGAGCTGTTTTTT | CASSLFATNTGELFF
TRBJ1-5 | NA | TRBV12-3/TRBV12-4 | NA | TGTGCCAGCAGTGTAGTGTGGCCTCAGCCCCAGCATTTT | CASSVVWPQPQHF
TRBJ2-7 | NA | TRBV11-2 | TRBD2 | TGTGCCAGCAGCCCACGAACTAGCGGGGGGGCCTACGAGCAGTACTTC | CASSPRTSGGAYEQYF
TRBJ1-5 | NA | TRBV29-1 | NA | TGCAGCGCCCTGAAAGGGTACGATCAGCCCCAGCATTTT | CSALKGYDQPQHF
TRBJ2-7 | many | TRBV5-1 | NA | TGCGCCAGCAGCTTTGGAGGGGACGAGCAGTACTTC | CASSFGGDEQYF
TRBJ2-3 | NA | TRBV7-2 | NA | TGTGCCAGCAGCTTAACGTGGCGCTACGAGCGGTATTTT | CASSLTWRYERYF
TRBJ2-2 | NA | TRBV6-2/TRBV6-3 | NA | TGTGCCAGCAGTTACTTCGTCAGGGTCAACACCGGGGAGCTGTTTTTT | CASSYFVRVNTGELFF
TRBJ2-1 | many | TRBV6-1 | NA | TGTGCCAGCAGTGAAAACGAATACAATGAGCAGTTCTTC | CASSENEYNEQFF
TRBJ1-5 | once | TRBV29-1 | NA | TGCAGCGCCCGGGACCAGAGGGATCAGCCCCAGCATTTT | CSARDQRDQPQHF
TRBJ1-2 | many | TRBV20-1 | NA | TGCAGTGCTAGAGATCTGGGCACTTCCGTCCGGAGCTATGGCTACACCTTC | CSARDLGTSVRSYGYTF
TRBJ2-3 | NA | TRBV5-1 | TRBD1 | TGCGCCAGCAGCGAGACAGGGTTCGCAGATACGCAGTATTTT | CASSETGFADTQYF
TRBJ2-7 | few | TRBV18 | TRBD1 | TGTGCCAGCTCACCCGCGACAGGGGGCGGGTACGAGCAGTACTTC | CASSPATGGGYEQYF
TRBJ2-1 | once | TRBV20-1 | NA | TGCAGTGCTGGACCAGGAAATGAGCAGTTCTTC | CSAGPGNEQFF
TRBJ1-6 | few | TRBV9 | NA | TGTGCCAGCAGCGTAGCTCCGTCTAGCGCAGCTAATTCACCCCTCCACTTT | CASSVAPSSAANSPLHF
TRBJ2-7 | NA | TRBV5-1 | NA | TGCGCCAGCAGCCCTGGACATCCGCTGGGCAATGAGCAGTACTTC | CASSPGHPLGNEQYF
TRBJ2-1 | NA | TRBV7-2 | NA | TGTGCCAGCAGCCCACCGCCCGGCCCCCCCTACAATGAGCAGTTCTTC | CASSPPPGPPYNEQFF
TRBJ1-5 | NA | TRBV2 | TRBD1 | TGTGCCAGCAGTTCCGGGACAGGGGTGAGAAGCAATCAGCCCCAGCATTTT | CASSSGTGVRSNQPQHF
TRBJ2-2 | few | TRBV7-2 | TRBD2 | TGTGCCAGCACTCCCGCAACTAGCGGGGGGCACACCGGGGAGCTGTTTTTT | CASTPATSGGHTGELFF
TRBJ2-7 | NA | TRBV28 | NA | TGTGCCAGCAGATTCGGGACAAATATTAATGAGCAGTACTTC | CASRFGTNINEQYF
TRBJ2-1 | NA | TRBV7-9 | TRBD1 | TGTGCCAGCAGCTCGTCCCGGGACAGGGCCCCCTACAATGAGCAGTTCTTC | CASSSSRDRAPYNEQFF
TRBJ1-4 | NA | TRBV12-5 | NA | TGTGCTAGTGGTGTGGTTAACAGGGCTGAAAAACTGTTTTTT | CASGVVNRAEKLFF
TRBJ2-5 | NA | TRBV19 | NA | TGTGCCAGTAATCGCGGCCAAGAGACCCAGTACTTC | CASNRGQETQYF
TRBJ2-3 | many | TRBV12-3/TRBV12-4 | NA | TGTGCCAGCCATTTCTGGGATACGCAGTATTTT | CASHFWDTQYF
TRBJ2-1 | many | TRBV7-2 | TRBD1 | TGTGCCAGCAGCTTAGATCGACAGGGGCGGTACAATGAGCAGTTCTTC | CASSLDRQGRYNEQFF